The rows below give T cell receptor beta chains drawn from one sample of a study of beta chain features in type 1 diabetes. Sequencing was performed with immunoSEQ multiplex PCR; in TCRdb, only in-frame clones are kept and a portion is missing. This table has about 640,000 clones, 12% appearing once. Material: naive CD4+ T cells from blood. The receptors derive from a man aged 25-45 years with type 1 diabetes. Each CDR3 is given with its conserved first and last residue. The D gene is left open where the match is weak. The listing skips clone size in some rows; elsewhere it reads once, few, many or a size class.

v_call	clone_size	d_call	j_call	cdr3_nt	cdr3_aa
TRBV28	few	.	TRBJ1-5	TGTGCCAGCAGCTACCACGGACTCAATCAGCCCCAGCATTTT	CASSYHGLNQPQHF
TRBV7-2	.	.	TRBJ2-2	TGTGCCAGCAGCTTCCCAGGGACTGGGGGGTCCGGGGAGCTGTTTTTT	CASSFPGTGGSGELFF
TRBV5-1	few	.	TRBJ2-3	TGCGCCAGCCGACCCTCCACAGATACGCAGTATTTT	CASRPSTDTQYF
TRBV7-2	.	.	TRBJ1-1	TGTGCCAGCAGCTTAGTTGGGCAGGGTAACACTGAAGCTTTCTTT	CASSLVGQGNTEAFF
TRBV4-3	.	.	TRBJ2-6	TGCGCCAGCAGCGCGGGACGGTCTGGGGCCAACGTCCTGACTTTC	CASSAGRSGANVLTF
TRBV28	.	.	TRBJ1-2	TGTGCCAGCAGAATATCCGAAGAGGCTGGCGGCTACACCTTC	CASRISEEAGGYTF
TRBV7-2	.	.	TRBJ2-1	TGTGCCAGCAGCTCCCCAGGTTTCAATGAGCAGTTCTTC	CASSSPGFNEQFF
TRBV9	few	.	TRBJ1-1	TGTGCCAGCAGCCCCAGCCGGGGCGGGAACACTGAAGCTTTCTTT	CASSPSRGGNTEAFF
TRBV9	.	.	TRBJ2-5	TGTGCCAGCAGCGTAGTGGCGGGGACGTTCCAAGAGACCCAGTACTTC	CASSVVAGTFQETQYF
TRBV21-1	few	.	TRBJ1-1	TGTGCCAGCAGCATTTGGCTTATCCGGCGAAGGGGCACTGAAGCTTTCTTT	CASSIWLIRRRGTEAFF
TRBV4-3	few	.	TRBJ1-2	TGCGCCAGCAGCCAAGAACAGAGTTGGTATGGCTACACCTTC	CASSQEQSWYGYTF
TRBV7-8	.	TRBD2	TRBJ2-5	TGTGCCAGCAGCCCACTAGCGGGGAACCCGGAGACCCAGTACTTC	CASSPLAGNPETQYF
TRBV14	.	.	TRBJ2-5	TGTGCCAGCAGCCAAGTAACCCCCCAAGAGACCCAGTACTTC	CASSQVTPQETQYF
TRBV6-6	few	TRBD1	TRBJ1-2	TGTGCCAGCAGTCAAAAGGACAGGGACGACTATGGCTACACCTTC	CASSQKDRDDYGYTF
TRBV5-1	few	.	TRBJ2-2	TGCGCCAGCAGCCCCGGGACGGAGAACACCGGGGAGCTGTTTTTT	CASSPGTENTGELFF
TRBV7-9	few	.	TRBJ1-3	TGTGCCAGCAGCTTACCACCAGGGGTTGGAAACACCATATATTTT	CASSLPPGVGNTIYF
TRBV6-1	.	.	TRBJ1-4	TGTGCCAGCAGTGAAAGGGAGAATGAAAAACTGTTTTTT	CASSERENEKLFF
TRBV4-2	few	.	TRBJ2-2	TGTGCCAGCAGCCAAGAGGGGGTAGGGAACACCGGGGAGCTGTTTTTT	CASSQEGVGNTGELFF
TRBV4-1	few	.	TRBJ1-1	TGCGCCAGCAGCCAAGCAAGAGCGTCTAACACTGAAGCTTTCTTT	CASSQARASNTEAFF
TRBV4-3	few	TRBD1	TRBJ1-6	TGCGCCAGCAGCCAAGTAAGGGGGACAGATAATTCACCCCTCCACTTT	CASSQVRGTDNSPLHF
TRBV7-8	.	.	TRBJ2-5	TGTGCCAGCAGACTCTCAGGTGCGGAGACCCAGTACTTC	CASRLSGAETQYF
TRBV7-9	few	.	TRBJ2-5	TGTGCCAGCAGCTTAGCTGACGGAGAGACCCAGTACTTC	CASSLADGETQYF
TRBV9	.	.	TRBJ2-2	TGTGCCAGCAGCGTAAAAGGGGACGCGGTTGGTACCGGGGAGCTGTTTTTT	CASSVKGDAVGTGELFF
TRBV5-6	few	.	TRBJ2-7	TGTGCCAGCAGCTTGTTCCACAGTTCGGTCGAGCAGTACTTC	CASSLFHSSVEQYF
TRBV5-6	.	.	TRBJ1-5	TGTGCCAGCAGCTCGGAGAGGGGGACTGGTCAGCCCCAGCATTTT	CASSSERGTGQPQHF
TRBV4-2	.	TRBD1	TRBJ1-3	TGTGCCAGCAGCCAGGGGGGACAGTCTGGAAACACCATATATTTT	CASSQGGQSGNTIYF
TRBV9	few	TRBD1	TRBJ2-7	TGTGCCAGCAGCGCGGGCGGACAGGGATCCTACGAGCAGTACTTC	CASSAGGQGSYEQYF
TRBV14	few	.	TRBJ1-1	TGTGCCAGCAGCCAAGCCCTAGGGGCGAACACTGAAGCTTTCTTT	CASSQALGANTEAFF
TRBV20-1	.	.	TRBJ2-3	TGCAGTGCCAGCACAGATACGCAGTATTTT	CSASTDTQYF
TRBV7-9	.	TRBD1	TRBJ2-5	TGTGCCAGCAGCCCGGGGACAGCCCTCACCCAAGAGACCCAGTACTTC	CASSPGTALTQETQYF
TRBV2	few	.	TRBJ2-3	TGTGCCAGCAGTGAAGACGGACAGAGCACAGATACGCAGTATTTT	CASSEDGQSTDTQYF
TRBV7-3	few	.	TRBJ2-5	TGTGCCAGCAGCCCTCAGGGGAGTAGGGAGACCCAGTACTTC	CASSPQGSRETQYF
TRBV2	.	.	TRBJ1-3	TGTGCCAGCAGTCCCTTCCCGACCTCTGGAAACACCATATATTTT	CASSPFPTSGNTIYF
TRBV7-2	few	.	TRBJ2-7	TGTGCCAGCAGCTTTAGCGCTGCCAAATCCTACGAGCAGTACTTC	CASSFSAAKSYEQYF
TRBV28	.	.	TRBJ2-3	TGTGCCAGCAGTTCAGGGACGAAAGATACGCAGTATTTT	CASSSGTKDTQYF
TRBV19	few	.	TRBJ1-2	TGTGCCAGTAGTGCGGACAGACTCCCCGTCTATGGCTACACCTTC	CASSADRLPVYGYTF
TRBV28	few	TRBD1	TRBJ1-3	TGTGCCAGCAGTAGCGGGACAGTCGGAAACACCATATATTTT	CASSSGTVGNTIYF
TRBV10-2	.	.	TRBJ2-5	TGCGCCAGCAGTGAGTCGGTCTTACAAGAGACCCAGTACTTC	CASSESVLQETQYF
TRBV28	few	.	TRBJ2-6	TGTGCCAGCAGTTTTGGGGTAACTGGGGCCAACGTCCTGACTTTC	CASSFGVTGANVLTF
TRBV29-1	few	TRBD1	TRBJ2-5	TGCAGCGTACAAAACCCCGGTGGGACAGGGTCGAAAGAGACCCAGTACTTC	CSVQNPGGTGSKETQYF
TRBV5-4	few	.	TRBJ1-2	TGTGCCATCTTTTCGGCGGGGGCCCCCAACTATGGCTACACCTTC	CAIFSAGAPNYGYTF
TRBV6-5	.	TRBD2	TRBJ2-5	TGTGCCAGCAAGAGGAGCGGGAGGGAGACCCAGTACTTC	CASKRSGRETQYF
TRBV5-4	few	TRBD2	TRBJ2-3	TGTGCCACCCGTCTAGCGGGGGGGCCTGGTACGCAGTATTTT	CATRLAGGPGTQYF
TRBV18	.	TRBD1	TRBJ2-7	TGTGCCAGCAAAGACAGGGGGAGCTCCTACGAGCAGTACTTC	CASKDRGSSYEQYF
TRBV5-4	.	TRBD1	TRBJ2-2	TGTGCCAGCAGCCAGGGGACAGGGCATACCGGGGAGCTGTTTTTT	CASSQGTGHTGELFF
TRBV13	many	TRBD1	TRBJ2-4	TGTGCCAGCAGCTTAATGTCGGGACAGGGCTCGTACATTCAGTACTTC	CASSLMSGQGSYIQYF
TRBV5-1	few	.	TRBJ1-1	TGCGCCAGCAGCTTGGCCTCAGGGAGCGTTGGAGAAGCTTTCTTT	CASSLASGSVGEAFF
TRBV18	few	TRBD1	TRBJ2-7	TGTGCCAGCTCACCGGGACAGGTAGCTGAGAAGCAGTACTTC	CASSPGQVAEKQYF
TRBV13	few	TRBD1	TRBJ2-2	TGTGCCCAAAAGGGACAGGGTAGTGGGTCGAACACCGGGGAGCTGTTTTTT	CAQKGQGSGSNTGELFF
TRBV2	.	.	TRBJ2-2	TGTGCCAGCAGTGAAGCGCTTCAAGGGGAGCTGTTTTTT	CASSEALQGELFF
TRBV7-9	many	.	TRBJ2-7	TGTGCCAGCAGCTTATCCGACGAGCAGTACTTC	CASSLSDEQYF
TRBV7-6	.	.	TRBJ2-1	TGTGCCAGCTCCTGGACAGACACCGAGCAGTTCTTC	CASSWTDTEQFF
TRBV25-1	.	TRBD1	TRBJ2-7	TGTGCCAGCAGTTCCCGGGACAGCCCCTACGAGCAGTACTTC	CASSSRDSPYEQYF
TRBV23-1	many	.	TRBJ2-7	TGCGCCAGCACGCAGGGTGAGACCTACGAGCAGTACTTC	CASTQGETYEQYF